Included here is one T cell receptor beta chain sequence, with context. The CDR3 totals 11 residues. Using immunoSEQ multiplex PCR, the repertoire was profiled, and TCRdb retains in-frame clones only, with some absent. The sample carries hundreds of thousands of clones, 86% recorded once. The data stem from a study of blood T cell repertoires in COVID-19. Across the study: Samples representing acute and convalescent COVID-19 were sourced from the United States, Italy and Spain.

The study drew participants aged about 18 to 89 years from some 24 US areas. Researchers sorted participants into cohorts using their self-reported clinical history. Resolution of symptoms, clearance, or two negative PCRs was present in recovered Cohort 3 donors. The chain has TRBV7-5 and TRBJ2-7; the tabulated D call, TRBD1, remains unverified against the DNA. TRBV7-5 is deemed a pseudogene. The sequence came from a woman in her fifties or sixties who had recovered from COVID-19. The source material was PBMCs or T cells enriched from blood (not recorded which). This CDR3 reads CARGQFLEQYF. CDR3 nucleotide sequence: TGTGCCAGAGGACAGTTCCTCGAGCAGTACTTC.